The rows below give T cell receptor beta chains drawn from one sample of a study of Ad26.COV2.S vaccination and SARS-CoV-2 variants. Some clones are missing from TCRdb's copy, which holds only in-frame ones; the method was immunoSEQ multiplex PCR. The data show more than 300,000 clones, with approximately 90% seen just once and 6.4% held by the top ten. The source was peripheral blood, collected in a trial of Ad26.COV2.S vaccine versus placebo. These receptors were taken from a person aged 18-60 years who received the Ad26.COV2.S COVID-19 vaccine or a placebo. Each CDR3 is given with its conserved first and last residue. D genes are given only for firm matches. Rows may omit the clone size; those that give it use once, few, many or a size class.

size: .; V: TRBV9; J: TRBJ2-6; D: TRBD2; DNA: TGTGCCACCTCCTGGGGGGGCTCTGGGGCCAACGTCCTGACTTTC; CDR3: CATSWGGSGANVLTF
size: .; V: TRBV19; J: TRBJ2-1; D: .; DNA: TGTGCCAGTAGTGCCCTCAATGAGCAGTTCTTC; CDR3: CASSALNEQFF
size: few; V: TRBV7-9; J: TRBJ1-5; D: TRBD1; DNA: TGTGCCAGCAGCCCGACAGGGGGCCTTAGCAATCAGCCCCAGCATTTT; CDR3: CASSPTGGLSNQPQHF
size: .; V: TRBV30; J: TRBJ2-3; D: .; DNA: TGTGCCTGGAGTGTAGGTGGGTTCGGAAGAGATACGCAGTATTTT; CDR3: CAWSVGGFGRDTQYF
size: few; V: TRBV11-3; J: TRBJ2-7; D: TRBD1; DNA: TGTGCCAGCAGCCTTTCTGCCACTCGACAGGGTGTAGGGTACGAGCAGTACTTC; CDR3: CASSLSATRQGVGYEQYF
size: .; V: TRBV28; J: TRBJ1-5; D: TRBD1; DNA: TGTGCCAGCACAGGGGGGGCTTCCAATCAGCCCCAGCATTTT; CDR3: CASTGGASNQPQHF
size: .; V: TRBV5-4; J: TRBJ1-1; D: .; DNA: TGTGCCAGCAGCCCGGGGACAATGTTCGCTGAAGCTTTCTTT; CDR3: CASSPGTMFAEAFF
size: .; V: TRBV24-1; J: TRBJ2-1; D: .; DNA: TGTGCCACCAGTGAAACCGGGACCTCCTACAATGAGCAGTTCTTC; CDR3: CATSETGTSYNEQFF
size: .; V: TRBV9; J: TRBJ1-1; D: .; DNA: TGTGCCAGCAGCGCCAAGCCCTGGGAGTCCACTGAAGCTTTCTTT; CDR3: CASSAKPWESTEAFF
size: .; V: TRBV11-2; J: TRBJ1-6; D: .; DNA: TGTGCCAGCAGCGAACGACAGGATTCACCCCTCCACTTT; CDR3: CASSERQDSPLHF
size: .; V: TRBV28; J: TRBJ1-3; D: .; DNA: TGTGCCAGCATAACCTACAGTCGGGGGAAAGGAAACACCATATATTTT; CDR3: CASITYSRGKGNTIYF
size: .; V: TRBV25-1; J: TRBJ1-2; D: .; DNA: TGTGCCAGCAGTGGGCAGCCTCGCTATGGCTACACCTTC; CDR3: CASSGQPRYGYTF
size: few; V: TRBV5-1; J: TRBJ1-5; D: .; DNA: TGCGCCAGCAGCTTGGCCGGGACGGCAAATCAGCCCCAGCATTTT; CDR3: CASSLAGTANQPQHF
size: .; V: TRBV4-1; J: TRBJ1-2; D: .; DNA: TGCGCCAGCAGCCAAGATCGGACAAACTATGGCTACACCTTC; CDR3: CASSQDRTNYGYTF
size: .; V: TRBV6-2/TRBV6-3; J: TRBJ1-2; D: .; DNA: TGTGCCAGCAGTTACACCATCTTGTATGGCTACACCTTC; CDR3: CASSYTILYGYTF
size: .; V: TRBV7-9; J: TRBJ2-1; D: TRBD2; DNA: TGTGCCAGCAGCTTTGTCGTTACTAGCGGTACTCCTGAGCAGTTCTTC; CDR3: CASSFVVTSGTPEQFF
size: .; V: TRBV5-1; J: TRBJ2-1; D: .; DNA: TGCGCCAGCAGCTTGGCGGATGAGCAGTTCTTC; CDR3: CASSLADEQFF
size: .; V: TRBV7-2; J: TRBJ1-2; D: TRBD1; DNA: TGTGCCAGCAGCGGCGGGACAGGGCATGGCTACACCTTC; CDR3: CASSGGTGHGYTF
size: .; V: TRBV12-5; J: TRBJ1-3; D: TRBD1; DNA: TGTGCTAGTGGTTTCTATAGGGGACAGGCCCTGCAGAGCTCTGGAAACACCATATATTTT; CDR3: CASGFYRGQALQSSGNTIYF
size: .; V: TRBV7-8; J: TRBJ2-3; D: .; DNA: TGTGCCAGCAGCTTAGATAGGGGCACAGATACGCAGTATTTT; CDR3: CASSLDRGTDTQYF
size: .; V: TRBV6-5; J: TRBJ2-7; D: TRBD2; DNA: TGTGCCAGCAGGGGCGCGGGAGGTGGTGAGCAGTACTTC; CDR3: CASRGAGGGEQYF
size: .; V: TRBV7-9; J: TRBJ1-4; D: TRBD1; DNA: TGTGCCAGCAGCCTGACAGGGGGCGTTTCAAATGAAAAACTGTTTTTT; CDR3: CASSLTGGVSNEKLFF
size: .; V: TRBV18; J: TRBJ2-2; D: TRBD1; DNA: TGTGCCAGCTCACCTGGACAGGGGGAGAACACCGGGGAGCTGTTTTTT; CDR3: CASSPGQGENTGELFF
size: .; V: TRBV27; J: TRBJ1-1; D: .; DNA: TGTGCCAGCAGGTACACTCAGGGTAACACTGAAGCTTTCTTT; CDR3: CASRYTQGNTEAFF
size: .; V: TRBV4-3; J: TRBJ1-5; D: .; DNA: TGCGCCAGCAGCCAAGGGGCTGCTCTGATGGGCAATCAGCCCCAGCATTTT; CDR3: CASSQGAALMGNQPQHF
size: .; V: TRBV4-3; J: TRBJ2-1; D: .; DNA: TGCGCCAGCAGCAGACTGGAAGGGGACATTGAGCAGTTCTTC; CDR3: CASSRLEGDIEQFF
size: .; V: TRBV7-9; J: TRBJ2-5; D: .; DNA: TGTGCCAGCAGCTTAGCTTGGGAGACCCAGTACTTC; CDR3: CASSLAWETQYF
size: .; V: TRBV27; J: TRBJ2-4; D: .; DNA: TGTGCCAGCAGTTTAGATTCGGGGGGCAGGATTGGGACCAAAAACATTCAGTACTTC; CDR3: CASSLDSGGRIGTKNIQYF
size: .; V: TRBV5-1; J: TRBJ2-3; D: .; DNA: TGCGCCAGCAGCTTGGTGGGGATCGCAGATACGCAGTATTTT; CDR3: CASSLVGIADTQYF
size: .; V: TRBV28; J: TRBJ2-4; D: .; DNA: TGTGCCAGCAGTTTAGGCGGCTTAAACATTCAGTACTTC; CDR3: CASSLGGLNIQYF
size: .; V: TRBV5-6; J: TRBJ2-3; D: .; DNA: TGTGCCAGCAGCTTCGTCCGGGGCACAGATACGCAGTATTTT; CDR3: CASSFVRGTDTQYF
size: .; V: TRBV7-2; J: TRBJ2-7; D: TRBD1; DNA: TGTGCCAGCAGCTTAAGCAGGGGGCTCTACGAGCAGTACTTC; CDR3: CASSLSRGLYEQYF
size: few; V: TRBV5-1; J: TRBJ1-2; D: TRBD1; DNA: TGCGCCAGCAGCTTGGCGGGACAGGGCTCCGAGGGCTACACCTTC; CDR3: CASSLAGQGSEGYTF
size: .; V: TRBV30; J: TRBJ1-2; D: TRBD1; DNA: TGTGCCTGGAGTCAACAGGGGGACGGCTACACCTTC; CDR3: CAWSQQGDGYTF
size: .; V: TRBV7-2; J: TRBJ2-2; D: .; DNA: TGTGCCAGCAGCCCAGACAGACACACCGGGGAGCTGTTTTTT; CDR3: CASSPDRHTGELFF
size: .; V: TRBV30; J: TRBJ2-2; D: .; DNA: TGTGCCTGGAGTGTGGGGTCGATGAACACCGGGGAGCTGTTTTTT; CDR3: CAWSVGSMNTGELFF
size: .; V: TRBV18; J: TRBJ1-1; D: .; DNA: TGTGCCAGCTCACCACCGGGTGGCACTGAAGCTTTCTTT; CDR3: CASSPPGGTEAFF
size: .; V: TRBV3-1/TRBV3-2; J: TRBJ1-2; D: .; DNA: TGTGCCAGCAGCCAAGATCCGGACAATTATGGCTACACCTTC; CDR3: CASSQDPDNYGYTF
size: .; V: TRBV7-3; J: TRBJ2-1; D: .; DNA: TGTGCCAGCAGCTTAAGGGCCAGGGACCATGAGCAGTTCTTC; CDR3: CASSLRARDHEQFF
size: .; V: TRBV21-1; J: TRBJ1-4; D: .; DNA: TGTGCCAGCAGCAAGGACCCGGGACAGTTTAATGAAAAACTGTTTTTT; CDR3: CASSKDPGQFNEKLFF
size: .; V: TRBV7-9; J: TRBJ2-2; D: .; DNA: TGTGCCAGCAGCTTTCTACAGGCCAACACCGGGGAGCTGTTTTTT; CDR3: CASSFLQANTGELFF
size: .; V: TRBV3-1/TRBV3-2; J: TRBJ2-1; D: TRBD2; DNA: TGTGCCAGCAGCCATGGGACTAGTAAGGACAATGAGCAGTTCTTC; CDR3: CASSHGTSKDNEQFF
size: .; V: TRBV2; J: TRBJ1-2; D: TRBD1; DNA: TGTGCCAGCAGCGGACAGGACTACTATGGCTACACCTTC; CDR3: CASSGQDYYGYTF
size: .; V: TRBV5-8; J: TRBJ2-7; D: TRBD1; DNA: TGTGCCAGCAGCCCGCGAAGGACAGGGAGGACCTACGAGCAGTACTTC; CDR3: CASSPRRTGRTYEQYF
size: .; V: TRBV2; J: TRBJ1-1; D: .; DNA: TGTGCCAGCACCACGGCGCTGGAAGCTTTCTTT; CDR3: CASTTALEAFF
size: .; V: TRBV19; J: TRBJ1-2; D: TRBD1; DNA: TGTGCCAGTAAGGTAACGGGGACAGGGTCTGGCTACACCTTC; CDR3: CASKVTGTGSGYTF
size: .; V: TRBV7-9; J: TRBJ2-5; D: .; DNA: TGTGCCAGCAGCTTTATAGCGGCCGGGGAGACCCAGTACTTC; CDR3: CASSFIAAGETQYF
size: .; V: TRBV7-2; J: TRBJ1-5; D: .; DNA: TGTGCCAGCAGCTTAAGGGCCAGCAATCAGCCCCAGCATTTT; CDR3: CASSLRASNQPQHF